This entry features one T cell receptor beta chain sequence. This sample is part of a study of blood T cell repertoires in COVID-19. On the study more broadly: COVID-19 samples collected from the United States, Italy and Spain covered acute and convalescent phases.

This CDR3 spans 15 amino acids. CDR1 SGHAT and CDR2 FQNNGV come from the germline V gene. The V segment lost 6 bases and the J segment 7 bases; nucleotides outside the gene matches: 8. Per the study methods: Using reference gene primer amplification, nucleated cell counts were estimated. Data came from immunoSEQ multiplex PCR; TCRdb stores just in-frame clones and leaves some out. The V and J calls and clone size are taken from that table; D and trimming were inferred from the DNA. Found here are over 65,000 clones, roughly 90% of them singletons; the top ten hold 1.2%. The gene calls are TRBV11-2 and TRBJ2-1; 11 nucleotides line up with TRBD2. The sequence came from a woman aged 55-69 years with acute or convalescent COVID-19. Sequenced sample: peripheral blood. Here the CDR3 DNA reads TGTGCCAGCAGTCCGGGACTAGCGGATACAAATGAGCAGTTCTTC. It is translated as CASSPGLADTNEQFF.